These 2 T cell receptor beta chains were sequenced from one sample in a study of control samples from healthy donors and cancer patients. Using immunoSEQ multiplex PCR, the repertoire was profiled, and TCRdb retains in-frame clones only, with some absent. The ten most abundant clones cover roughly 2% of a sample with under 200,000 clones. The sample was blood. The source of these receptors is a woman aged 25-40 years in good health.

J is TRBJ1-1 and V is TRBV11-2, with a tentative D call TRBD1 (5 bases). Between the trimmed V and J ends, which lost 3 bases and 1 base, there was a span of 9 bases. The CDR3 is 14 amino acids. Germline-derived CDR1 and CDR2 are SGHAT and FQNNGV. DNA for the CDR3: TGTGCCAGCAGCTTTATCGGGGGGAACACTGAAGCTTTCTTT. Protein: CASSFIGGNTEAFF.

This chain joins TRBV29-1 and TRBJ2-7; 7 bases align to TRBD1. Germline assignment: CDR1 SQVTM and CDR2 ANQGSEA. This CDR3 is 13 amino acids long. V shed 1 base, J shed 6 bases, and the junction held 6 bases outside the gene matches. CDR3 coding DNA: TGCAGCGTTGAAGGGACAGGCGTTATCGAGCAGTACTTC. Protein product: CSVEGTGVIEQYF.